One and the same sample provided the 12 T cell receptor beta chains below, sequenced in a study of vaccination and CD4 T cells after COVID-19. Antigens for these TCRs are unknown. The Oncomine TCR Beta short-read assay was applied to DNA of cultured CD4+ T cells. TCRdb processed the PCR reads anew with MiXCR; each CDR3 protein has one entry. The data contain 6,000 or so distinct CDR3 sequences, under 60% of them seen just once; the ten biggest clones take up around 27%. Treatment described: approximately 9-day PBMC culture with coronavirus spike peptide pools or control peptides (ViraFEST assay). Ahead of the COVID-19 pandemic (2011-2018), the CD4+ T cells of the unexposed donor were collected. The sample was CD4+ T cells from blood, cultured in vitro. All receptors come from a human donor in good health.

The chain uses TRBV24-1 and TRBJ2-1; 10 bases line up with TRBD1. With 3 bases clipped from V and 6 bases from J, the junction kept 4 bases outside the gene matches. The CDR3 spans 15 residues. Germline lookup yields CDR1 KGHDR and CDR2 SFDVKD. CDR3 loop: CATSDGGTGVNEQFF. The CDR3 nucleotides are TGTGCCACCAGTGATGGGGGGACAGGGGTCAATGAGCAGTTCTTC.

This clonotype has a handful of counts. V is TRBV7-9 and J is TRBJ1-5, with 8 bases fitting TRBD1. Germline trimming cut 5 bases from V and 6 bases from J; bases unmatched to any gene: 9. CDR1 SEHNR and CDR2 FQNEAQ come from the germline V gene (reference sequence). The CDR3 extends over 15 amino acids. CDR3 protein: CASSPGTGIFQPQHF. CDR3 nucleotides: TGTGCCAGCAGCCCCGGGACAGGCATATTTCAGCCCCAGCATTTT.

The table lists this clonotype with a few counts. This sequence joins TRBV23-1 and TRBJ2-5, with D possibly TRBD1 on 5 matching bases. TRBV23-1 is an open reading frame, and its role is uncertain. Trimming stripped 4 bases from V and 8 bases from J, with 23 bases between. This CDR3 contains 16 residues. The CDR3 loop reads CASSPNEGQGSFTQYF. CDR3 sequence (DNA): TGCGCCAGCAGTCCCAACGAAGGGCAGGGTTCCTTTACCCAGTACTTC.

The chain links TRBV6-1 to TRBJ1-2; no clear D. CDR3 size: 13 residues. Germline V gives CDR1 MNHNS, CDR2 SASEGT. V dropped 6 bases and J dropped 4 bases, with 12 bases sitting between them. CDR3 loop: CASRQYEGYGYTF. The CDR3 DNA follows: TGTGCCAGCAGACAATATGAGGGCTATGGCTACACCTTC.

This chain links TRBV2 with TRBJ2-3, with 9 bases fitting TRBD2. The J segment lost 1 base and the V segment lost 3 bases, leaving 2 bases of the junction unmatched. Per the germline V gene, CDR1 is SNHLY and CDR2 is FYNNEI. The CDR3 covers 15 residues. CDR3 region: CASSERGRGTDTQYF. The CDR3 DNA sequence: TGTGCCAGCAGTGAGCGCGGGAGGGGCACAGATACGCAGTATTTT.

The table lists this clonotype with a few counts. This chain joins TRBV10-3 and TRBJ1-1, with 8 bases that match TRBD1. The germline CDR1 and CDR2 sequences are ENHRY and SYGVKD. The CDR3 runs to 17 residues. Germline trimming cut 4 bases from V and 0 bases from J; bases unmatched to any gene: 10. DNA of the CDR3: TGTGCCATCAGTGGGGCCCAGGGGGCCGGCGTGAACACTGAAGCTTTCTTT. It encodes CAISGAQGAGVNTEAFF.

The chain joins TRBV20-1 to TRBJ1-2; D not certain. CDR1 and CDR2 (germline): DFQATT, SNEGSKA (reference sequence). The V end was cut by 3 bases, the J end by 2 bases, with 16 bases between. This CDR3 spans 15 amino acids. The CDR3 nucleotides read TGCAGTGCTAGTATTGGGGTCACGCCGAACTATGGCTACACCTTC. Its protein product is CSASIGVTPNYGYTF.

This clonotype appeared a few times. The genes are TRBV2 and TRBJ2-1, with TRBD1 matching over 11 bases. Unmatched junction bases numbered 10, after V lost 6 bases and J lost 9 bases. CDR3 size: 15 residues. Germline V gene lookup returns CDR1 SNHLY and CDR2 FYNNEI. CDR3 sequence (DNA): TGTGCCAGCAGAGGTATTTGGGACAGGGGGATTGAGCAGTTCTTC. Translated: CASRGIWDRGIEQFF. Looking up the rest from reference TRBV2 and TRBJ2-1 gives the full variable domain: EPEVTQTPSHQVTQMGQEVILRCVPISNHLYFYWYRQILGQKVEFLVSFYNNEISEKSEIFDDQFSVERPDGSNFTLKIRSTKLEDSAMYFCASRGIWDRGIEQFFGPGTRLTVL.

This clonotype was found a few times. This chain connects TRBV6-2 or TRBV6-3 to TRBJ2-3; the match to TRBD2 covers 9 bases. CDR1 is MNHEY and CDR2 is SVGEGT in the germline V gene. The CDR3 loop spans 15 amino acids. The V gene end was trimmed by 6 bases and the J gene end by 2 bases; junction bases not matched to a gene: 6. CDR3: CASRSLAGTTDTQYF. The DNA of the CDR3 is TGTGCCAGCAGGTCACTAGCGGGCACCACAGATACGCAGTATTTT.

The chain recombines TRBV27 with TRBJ2-1, with 9 nucleotides matching TRBD2. Trimming removed 9 bases from V and 6 bases from J; junction bases left unmatched: 18. This CDR3 has 17 amino acids. From germline, CDR1 is MNHEY and CDR2 SMNVEV (reference sequence). CDR3 in DNA: TGTGCCAGTCTACCCGGAGAGGGGCTAGCGGGGTTCAATGAGCAGTTCTTC. Its translation is CASLPGEGLAGFNEQFF.

The gene calls are TRBV5-6 and TRBJ1-2; TRBD1 might be the D (5 bases). Trimming left V 0 bases short and J 3 bases short, with 12 bases between. The CDR3 has 15 residues. CDR1 and CDR2 (germline): SGHDT, YYEEEE. The CDR3 loop reads CASSLARVKYYGYTF. In DNA form, the CDR3 reads TGTGCCAGCAGCTTGGCCAGGGTGAAATACTATGGCTACACCTTC.

This clonotype was seen once. The rearrangement uses TRBV6-2 or TRBV6-3 and TRBJ2-3, with 10 positions matching TRBD2. The J segment lost 0 bases and the V segment lost 4 bases, leaving 1 base of the junction unmatched. CDR3 length: 15 amino acids. The germline gives CDR1 MNHEY, CDR2 SVGEGT. The CDR3 sequence: CASSWTSGSTDTQYF. In nucleotides, the CDR3 is TGTGCCAGCAGTTGGACTAGCGGTAGCACAGATACGCAGTATTTT.